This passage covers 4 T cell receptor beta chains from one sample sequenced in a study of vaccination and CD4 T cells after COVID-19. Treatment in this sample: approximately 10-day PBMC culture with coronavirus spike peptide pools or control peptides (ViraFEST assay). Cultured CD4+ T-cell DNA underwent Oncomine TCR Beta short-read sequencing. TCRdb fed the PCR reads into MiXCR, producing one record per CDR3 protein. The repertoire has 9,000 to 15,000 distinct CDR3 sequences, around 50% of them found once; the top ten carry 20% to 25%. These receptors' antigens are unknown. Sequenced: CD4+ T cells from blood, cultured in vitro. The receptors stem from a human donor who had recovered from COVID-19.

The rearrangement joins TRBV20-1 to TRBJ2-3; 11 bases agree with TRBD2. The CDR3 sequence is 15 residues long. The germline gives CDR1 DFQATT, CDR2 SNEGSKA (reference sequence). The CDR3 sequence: CSSSSSGRSTDTQYF. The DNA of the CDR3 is TGCAGCTCCTCCTCTAGCGGGAGGAGCACAGATACGCAGTATTTT.

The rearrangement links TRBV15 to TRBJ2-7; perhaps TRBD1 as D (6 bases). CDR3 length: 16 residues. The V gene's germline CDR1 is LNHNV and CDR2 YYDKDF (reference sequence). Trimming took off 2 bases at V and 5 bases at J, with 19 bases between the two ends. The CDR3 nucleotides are TGTGCCACCAGCAGACAAATGAGCCCTGGACAGAACGAGCAGTACTTC. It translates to CATSRQMSPGQNEQYF.

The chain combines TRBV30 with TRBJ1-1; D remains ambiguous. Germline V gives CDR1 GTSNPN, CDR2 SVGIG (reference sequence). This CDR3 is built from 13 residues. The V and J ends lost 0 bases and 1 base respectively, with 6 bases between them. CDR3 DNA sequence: TGTGCCTGGAGTGTACGGGCGAACACTGAAGCTTTCTTT. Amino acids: CAWSVRANTEAFF.

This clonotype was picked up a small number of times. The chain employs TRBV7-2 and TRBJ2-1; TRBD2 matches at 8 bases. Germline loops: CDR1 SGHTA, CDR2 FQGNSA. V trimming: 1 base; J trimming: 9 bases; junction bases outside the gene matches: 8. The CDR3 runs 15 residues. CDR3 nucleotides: TGTGCCAGCAGCTTAGGTCTCCTAGCGGGCAGTGAGCAGTTCTTC. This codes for CASSLGLLAGSEQFF.